This is a list of T cell receptor beta chains from one sample in a study of blood T cell repertoires in COVID-19. Only in-frame clones appear in the TCRdb table, and some are missing; sequencing was by immunoSEQ multiplex PCR. This table has some 250,000 clones, over 85% appearing once. Sequencing was carried out using PBMCs or T cells enriched from blood (not recorded which). The receptors were gathered from a woman between 25 and 40 years old with acute COVID-19. CDR3s include the opening cysteine and the closing phenylalanine or tryptophan. The order of the fields is CDR3 length, D gene, J gene, V gene, clone size, CDR3 protein, CDR3 DNA. The D gene is left open where the match is weak. Clone size, where shown, is once, few, many, or a class for clones that have expanded.

16	TRBD1	TRBJ1-2	TRBV13	once	CASSLGQGQGATGYTF	TGTGCCAGCAGCTTAGGCCAAGGACAGGGGGCGACTGGCTACACCTTC
13	.	TRBJ1-2	TRBV5-4	.	CASSLIPDIDYTF	TGTGCCAGCAGCTTGATCCCAGACATCGACTACACCTTC
15	TRBD2	TRBJ2-2	TRBV5-1	.	CARGGVTGSAGELFF	TGCGCCCGCGGGGGGGTTACAGGGAGCGCCGGGGAGCTGTTTTTT
15	.	TRBJ2-2	TRBV9	once	CASSDLPVGAGELFF	TGTGCCAGCAGCGACTTGCCGGTCGGGGCCGGGGAGCTGTTTTTT
16	.	TRBJ1-5	TRBV7-2	once	CASSLGVRGSNQPQHF	TGTGCCAGCAGCTTGGGCGTCCGAGGGAGCAATCAGCCCCAGCATTTT
13	.	TRBJ1-1	TRBV10-2	.	CASSVGGDTEAFF	TGCGCCAGCAGTGTCGGCGGGGACACTGAAGCTTTCTTT
14	TRBD1	TRBJ1-2	TRBV24-1	.	CATSDPGTVRGYTF	TGTGCCACCAGTGACCCTGGGACAGTTCGTGGCTACACCTTC
13	.	TRBJ1-5	TRBV30	.	CAWSRVANQPQHF	TGTGCCTGGAGTAGAGTTGCCAATCAGCCCCAGCATTTT
13	TRBD1	TRBJ1-5	TRBV18	.	CASTTGNNQPQHF	TGTGCCAGCACGACAGGGAACAATCAGCCCCAGCATTTT
16	TRBD1	TRBJ1-4	TRBV5-4	.	CASSSYTGQGFEKLFF	TGTGCCAGCAGCTCCTACACTGGACAGGGGTTTGAAAAACTGTTTTTT
13	.	TRBJ1-1	TRBV19	.	CASAGYMNTEAFF	TGTGCCAGTGCAGGGTACATGAACACTGAAGCTTTCTTT
18	TRBD1	TRBJ2-2	TRBV7-3	few	CASSLTSPGQGKSGELFF	TGTGCCAGCAGCTTAACCTCCCCGGGACAGGGGAAGAGCGGGGAGCTGTTTTTT
13	.	TRBJ1-2	TRBV2	once	CASRIGQGYGYTF	TGTGCCAGCAGAATTGGGCAGGGCTATGGCTACACCTTC
15	.	TRBJ2-3	TRBV6-4	.	CASSDSGLVRDTQYF	TGTGCCAGCAGTGACTCGGGGCTAGTAAGGGATACGCAGTATTTT
15	TRBD1	TRBJ1-1	TRBV3-1/TRBV3-2	.	CASSPLDRGLLEAFF	TGTGCCAGCAGCCCTCTGGACAGGGGCCTTCTTGAAGCTTTCTTT
15	TRBD2	TRBJ2-3	TRBV18	.	CASPPRGGLQDTQYF	TGTGCCAGCCCCCCCCGGGGGGGCCTCCAGGATACGCAGTATTTT
14	.	TRBJ1-2	TRBV10-1	few	CAIQQRQSFYGYTF	TGCGCCATCCAACAAAGACAGTCCTTCTATGGCTACACCTTC
13	.	TRBJ1-1	TRBV7-3	.	CASRFRGRSEAFF	TGTGCCAGCAGGTTCCGGGGTCGGTCGGAAGCTTTCTTT
15	.	TRBJ1-6	TRBV4-2	.	CASSQAGQRYSPLHF	TGTGCCAGCAGCCAAGCAGGCCAGCGGTATTCACCCCTCCACTTT
15	.	TRBJ1-2	TRBV9	once	CASSAPRGHGYGYTF	TGTGCCAGCAGCGCACCCCGGGGACATGGCTATGGCTACACCTTC
15	.	TRBJ1-5	TRBV4-1	.	CASSRTGQSNQPQHF	TGCGCCAGCAGCAGGACCGGACAGAGCAATCAGCCCCAGCATTTT
14	TRBD1	TRBJ1-1	TRBV5-1	.	CASSSTGVPTEAFF	TGCGCCAGCAGCTCGACAGGGGTTCCTACTGAAGCTTTCTTT
13	.	TRBJ1-2	TRBV9	.	CASTGGTPYGYTF	TGTGCCAGCACCGGGGGGACCCCCTATGGCTACACCTTC